The present entry profiles one TCR beta chain with its context. Time point denoted: newly diagnosed GD, antithyroid drugs for less than 3 months. Scientists built the TCR library using RNA that was extracted from PBMCs. These data originate in a study of regulatory T cells in long-lasting Graves disease. The CDR3 consists of 14 residues. Trimming pared 6 bases from V and 4 bases from J, leaving 15 bases between. CDR1 and CDR2 (germline): MNHEY, SMNVEV (reference sequence). Investigators prepared the TCR beta libraries by applying iRepertoire HTBI primers and Arm-PCR of CDR3 regions. TCRdb reprocessed the multiplex PCR reads via MiXCR and lists one record per CDR3 protein. The sample has some 400,000 distinct CDR3 sequences; more than 13% are singletons. These data were likewise used in another study, on T cells in Graves' hyperthyroidism and ophthalmopathy. From that study: Using 13 V-J features, a model discriminated ophthalmopathy from stable hyperthyroidism.

The gene calls are TRBV27 and TRBJ1-1; no clear D. The receptor was isolated from a woman in her twenties or thirties with Graves disease. Material: peripheral blood mononuclear cells (PBMCs), obtained at new diagnosis, from a patient treated with antithyroid drugs. CDR3 nucleotide sequence: TGTGCCAGCAGAGTCCAAGGAACGGGCACTGAAGCTTTCTTT. This sequence encodes CASRVQGTGTEAFF.